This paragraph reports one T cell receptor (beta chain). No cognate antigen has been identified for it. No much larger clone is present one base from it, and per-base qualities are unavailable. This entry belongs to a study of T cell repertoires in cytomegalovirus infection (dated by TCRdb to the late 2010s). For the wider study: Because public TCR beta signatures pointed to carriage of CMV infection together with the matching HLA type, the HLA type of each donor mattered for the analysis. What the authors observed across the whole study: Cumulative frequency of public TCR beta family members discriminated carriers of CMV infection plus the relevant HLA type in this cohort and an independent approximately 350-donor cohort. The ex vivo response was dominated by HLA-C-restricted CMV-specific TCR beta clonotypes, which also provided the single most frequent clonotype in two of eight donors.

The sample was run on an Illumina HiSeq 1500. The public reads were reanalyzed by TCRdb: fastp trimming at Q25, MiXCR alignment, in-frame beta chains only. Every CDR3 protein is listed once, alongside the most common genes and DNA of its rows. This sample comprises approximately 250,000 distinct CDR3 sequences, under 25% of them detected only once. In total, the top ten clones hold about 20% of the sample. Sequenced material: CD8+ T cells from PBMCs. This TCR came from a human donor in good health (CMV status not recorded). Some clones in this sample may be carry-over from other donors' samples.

In nucleotides, the sequence is TGTGCCAGCAGTTTATTCGCGGGGGAGGGCGAGCAGTACTTC. This yields the protein CASSLFAGEGEQYF. The V and J segments used are TRBV28 and TRBJ2-7; 7 central nucleotides agree with TRBD2. Including cysteine and phenylalanine, the CDR3 has 14 amino acids. Only the CDR3 DNA stays, 42 bases, in frame from base 1. The V end gives up 1 base and the J end 6 bases, leaving 6 bases in the junction not matched to a gene. Via the germline V gene, CDR1 is MDHEN and CDR2 SYDVKM.